This is a list of T cell receptor beta chains from one sample in a study of sequential checkpoint blockade in melanoma. Clones were read by immunoSEQ multiplex PCR, and TCRdb kept only the in-frame ones, dropping some. The sample includes 4,500 to 5,500 clones, around 55% of them seen just once. This material consisted of CD8+ T cells sorted from blood (inferred from file names), taken from a patient given nivolumab and ipilimumab in sequence. The receptors here all came from a human donor with melanoma. The CDR3 runs from the conserved cysteine through the conserved F or W. A D gene is named only where the DNA matches it firmly. Size is stated for part of the rows, as once, few or many counts, or as a class when the clone is expanded.

j_call,clone_size,v_call,d_call,cdr3_length,cdr3_nt,cdr3_aa
TRBJ2-1,few,TRBV28,.,15,TGTGCCAGCAGTTCGGACATTACGTACTACAATGAGCAGTTCTTC,CASSSDITYYNEQFF
TRBJ1-2,.,TRBV7-9,.,14,TGTGCCAGCAGCTTAGGTGGCAGTACCTATGGCTACACCTTC,CASSLGGSTYGYTF
TRBJ2-1,.,TRBV18,TRBD2,15,TGTGCCAGCGGTCTAGCGGGACCTTCCTACAATGAGCAGTTCTTC,CASGLAGPSYNEQFF
TRBJ2-7,.,TRBV7-2,.,12,TGTGCCAGCAGCTTATCTCTCTACGAGCAGTACTTC,CASSLSLYEQYF
TRBJ1-1,few,TRBV5-1,.,13,TGCGCCAGCACCTGGACCCCGGGGACTGAAGCTTTCTTT,CASTWTPGTEAFF
TRBJ2-7,medium-sized,TRBV13,TRBD1,14,TGTGCCAGCAGCGACAGGGATACGAACTACGAGCAGTACTTC,CASSDRDTNYEQYF
TRBJ1-1,few,TRBV27,.,13,TGTGCCAGCAGTTTACAGGGGAACACTGAAGCTTTCTTT,CASSLQGNTEAFF
TRBJ1-5,.,TRBV15,TRBD1,15,TGTGCCACCAGCCTTAGGGACAGGGCGAATCAGCCCCAGCATTTT,CATSLRDRANQPQHF
TRBJ2-1,once,TRBV5-4,.,16,TGCGCCAGCAGCCAAGATCCGGGGAGCTCCTACAATGAGCAGTTCTTC,CASSQDPGSSYNEQFF
TRBJ1-2,few,TRBV7-9,TRBD1,15,TGTGCCAGCAGCTTAGGGCAGGGGGAGGACTATGGCTACACCTTC,CASSLGQGEDYGYTF
TRBJ2-2,.,TRBV15,.,16,TGTGCCACCAGCAGAGGGTATGGGGCTCCAACCGGGGAGCTGTTTTTT,CATSRGYGAPTGELFF
TRBJ1-1,medium-sized,TRBV14,.,16,TGTGCCAGCAGCCACCCTCCTCAGGGGATGAACACTGAAGCTTTCTTT,CASSHPPQGMNTEAFF
TRBJ1-1,.,TRBV28,.,15,TGTGCCAGCAGCAAATGGGAAACAGGGAACACTGAAGCTTTCTTT,CASSKWETGNTEAFF
TRBJ2-1,few,TRBV10-2,TRBD1,12,TGCGCCAGCAAACAGGGGGCGCATGAGCAGTTCTTC,CASKQGAHEQFF
TRBJ2-7,few,TRBV7-9,TRBD2,13,TGTGCCAACAGCTCGAGCGGGAGGGACGAGCAGTACTTC,CANSSSGRDEQYF
TRBJ1-2,.,TRBV29-1,.,11,TGCAGCGGGGGAGACGACTATGGCTACACCTTC,CSGGDDYGYTF
TRBJ2-1,.,TRBV27,TRBD2,16,TGTGCCAGCAGTCGGACTAGCGGGGGTTCGTGGAATGAGCAGTTCTTC,CASSRTSGGSWNEQFF
TRBJ1-2,.,TRBV6-1,TRBD1,14,TGTGCCAGCAGCCGGACAGGAGATATCCATGGCTACACCTTC,CASSRTGDIHGYTF
TRBJ1-2,once,TRBV4-2,.,15,TGTGCCAGCAGCCCCAGTAGCACAGGGCCCTATGGCTACACCTTC,CASSPSSTGPYGYTF
TRBJ2-3,.,TRBV9,.,17,TGTGCCAGCACCGGTTTAGATTTGGGAGGAGAAATAGATACGCAGTATTTT,CASTGLDLGGEIDTQYF
TRBJ1-3,.,TRBV30,.,12,TGTGCCTCCACCGGTCCGGGAAACACCATATATTTT,CASTGPGNTIYF
TRBJ1-4,few,TRBV6-1,.,15,TGTGCCAGCACCCCCGGGATTAGGGATAGAGAAAAACTGTTTTTT,CASTPGIRDREKLFF
TRBJ2-7,few,TRBV7-9,.,13,TGTGCCAGCAGCTCCGGGAGTACCTACGAGCAGTACTTC,CASSSGSTYEQYF
TRBJ1-3,.,TRBV6-5,.,15,TGTGCCAGCAGTTTAACAGGGTACTCTGGAAACACCATATATTTT,CASSLTGYSGNTIYF
TRBJ2-7,.,TRBV7-8,.,16,TGTGCCAGCAGCTTAGCGGGCCGACAGGTAGTCTACGAGCAGTACTTC,CASSLAGRQVVYEQYF